This paragraph covers one TCR beta chain sequence. Its antigen remains unknown. The sample belongs to a study of T cells in Graves' hyperthyroidism and ophthalmopathy. Study conclusions and caveats: The blood repertoire included most of the expanded thyroid clonotypes above 0.001. Ophthalmopathy was distinguished from stable hyperthyroidism by 13 V-J signatures.

Authors of the study amplified TCR beta CDR3 regions from RNA transcripts. Using the HTBI primer set, a first-round RT-PCR was run on the TCR CDR3. From the multiplex PCR reads, TCRdb called clonotypes with MiXCR, one entry per CDR3 protein. The profile shows about 540,000 distinct CDR3 sequences, around 46% of them singletons. Deletions cut 3 bases from V and 8 bases from J, with 12 bases between. The CDR3 contains 13 residues. Germline V gene sequence: CDR1 SGDLS, CDR2 YYNGEE. Over 18 months, lack of ophthalmopathy progression marked Graves' hyperthyroidism as stable. The study enrolled patients aged 18 to 65 with newly diagnosed hyperthyroidism of under 2 months' duration.

This sequence joins TRBV9 and TRBJ1-3; the D is unclear. Sequencing was performed on peripheral blood or thyroid tissue (not recorded which). The clonotype originates from a woman aged 18-35 years with Graves' hyperthyroidism. The CDR3 nucleotides read TGTGCCAGCAGCGCCCGGGCCGCAGACACCATATATTTT. Protein sequence: CASSARAADTIYF.